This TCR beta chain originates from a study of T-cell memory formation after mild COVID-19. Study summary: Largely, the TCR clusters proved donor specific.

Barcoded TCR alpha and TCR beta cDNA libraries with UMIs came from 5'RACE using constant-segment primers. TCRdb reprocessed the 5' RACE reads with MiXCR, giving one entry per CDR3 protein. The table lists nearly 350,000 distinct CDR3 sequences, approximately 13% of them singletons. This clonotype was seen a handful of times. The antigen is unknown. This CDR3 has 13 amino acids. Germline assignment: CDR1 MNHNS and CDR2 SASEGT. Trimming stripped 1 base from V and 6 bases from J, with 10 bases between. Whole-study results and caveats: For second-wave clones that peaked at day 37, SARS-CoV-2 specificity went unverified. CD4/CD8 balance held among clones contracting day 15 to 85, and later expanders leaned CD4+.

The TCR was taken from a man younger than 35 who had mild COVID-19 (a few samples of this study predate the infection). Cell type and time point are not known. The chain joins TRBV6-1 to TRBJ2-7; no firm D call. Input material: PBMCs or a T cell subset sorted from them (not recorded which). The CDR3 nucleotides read TGTGCCAGCAGTGAAGTAGGAGCGACCGAGCAGTACTTC. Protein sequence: CASSEVGATEQYF.